Below are 24 T cell receptor beta chains sequenced from a single sample in a study of shared T cell receptors in the human thymus. Measured with immunoSEQ multiplex PCR; TCRdb has only the in-frame clones, and not every one. The data show 500,000 to 750,000 clones, roughly 88% seen once. The same specimen was also included in a second study, on human thymus T cells.

The sample comprised thymocytes. The receptor source for this set is a boy in the first two years of life with a congenital heart defect.

This clone was found once. In DNA form, the CDR3 reads TGTGCCAGCAGTCATATAGGGACTAGCGGGAGCACAGATACGCAGTATTTT. This gives the protein CASSHIGTSGSTDTQYF. V and J are TRBV7-2 and TRBJ2-3; 12 nucleotides agree with TRBD2. V was clipped by 6 bases and J by 0 bases; unmatched bases: 7. This CDR3 comprises 17 residues. Germline CDR1 and CDR2: SGHTA and FQGNSA.

This clone appeared once. This chain joins TRBV18 and TRBJ2-1, with 16 bases identical to TRBD2. In germline, CDR1 is KGHSH, CDR2 LQKENI. This CDR3 has 15 residues. V was clipped by 3 bases and J by 14 bases; unmatched bases: 7. The CDR3 loop is CASSPGLAGGAPEFF. The DNA of the CDR3 is TGTGCCAGCTCACCGGGACTAGCGGGAGGGGCCCCGGAGTTCTTC. The full variable domain, completed using reference TRBV18 and TRBJ2-1, is NAGVMQNPRHLVRRRGQEARLRCSPMKGHSHVYWYRQLPEEGLKFMVYLQKENIIDESGMPKERFSAEFPKEGPSILRIQQVVRGDSAAYFCASSPGLAGGAPEFFGPGTRLTVL.

This chain connects TRBV5-6 to TRBJ2-1; D is uncertain. This CDR3 contains 14 residues. Between the trimmed V and J ends, which lost 1 base and 0 bases, there was a span of 5 bases. Per germline, CDR1 SGHDT and CDR2 YYEEEE. CDR3 nucleotide sequence: TGTGCCAGCAGCTTGACCAGCTCCTACAATGAGCAGTTCTTC. It codes for CASSLTSSYNEQFF.

The chain recombines TRBV7-9 with TRBJ1-1, with TRBD1 matching over 9 bases. V lost 5 bases, J lost 4 bases, and 5 bases stayed unmatched. The CDR3 loop spans 14 amino acids. Germline V CDR1 and CDR2: SEHNR, FQNEAQ (reference sequence). CDR3 in DNA: TGTGCCAGCAGCCTGGGACAGGGTAGCACTGAAGCTTTCTTT. This translates into CASSLGQGSTEAFF.

The chain combines TRBV28 with TRBJ2-3, with D possibly matching TRBD1 (5 bases). From germline, CDR1 is MDHEN and CDR2 SYDVKM. The CDR3 sequence is 14 residues long. V was pared by 10 bases and J by 1 base, with 15 bases between. The CDR3 spells CATLQVKGTDTQYF. CDR3 nucleotide sequence: TGTGCCACCCTACAGGTGAAGGGCACAGATACGCAGTATTTT.

This rearrangement joins TRBV27 to TRBJ2-7; 9 bases agree with TRBD2. CDR1 and CDR2 from the germline V gene are MNHEY and SMNVEV (reference sequence). J was trimmed by 2 bases and V by 6 bases; bases with no gene match: 8. The CDR3 has 15 residues. The CDR3 DNA follows: TGTGCCAGCAGCAAGGAGACTAGCGGTACCTACGAGCAGTACTTC. The encoded protein is CASSKETSGTYEQYF.

The genes are TRBV27 and TRBJ2-3, with 7 bases matching TRBD2. Germline lookup yields CDR1 MNHEY and CDR2 SMNVEV (reference sequence). V lost 3 bases, J lost 4 bases, and 4 bases stayed unmatched. The CDR3 runs to 14 residues. This chain's CDR3 is CASSFRLAADTQYF. CDR3 sequence (DNA): TGTGCCAGCAGTTTTCGGCTAGCGGCAGATACGCAGTATTTT.

The chain is built from TRBV30 and TRBJ1-1; no clear D gene. The CDR3 contains 14 residues. With 0 bases removed from V and 0 bases from J, the gap between germline ends came to 8 bases. Germline values: CDR1 GTSNPN, CDR2 SVGIG (reference sequence). CDR3: CAWSVRRLNTEAFF. The DNA of the CDR3 is TGTGCCTGGAGTGTACGGAGACTGAACACTGAAGCTTTCTTT.

The genes are TRBV28 and TRBJ2-3; 7 nucleotides align to TRBD2. V lost 10 bases, J lost 3 bases, and 10 bases stayed unmatched. The CDR3 length is 14 residues. Germline-derived CDR1 and CDR2 are MDHEN and SYDVKM. Written as DNA, the CDR3 is TGTGCCACTGGGAAACGACTAGCTACAGATACGCAGTATTTT. This codes for CATGKRLATDTQYF. The full variable domain, its missing parts supplied by reference TRBV28 and TRBJ2-3, is DVKVTQSSRYLVKRTGEKVFLECVQDMDHENMFWYRQDPGLGLRLIYFSYDVKMKEKGDIPEGYSVSREKKERFSLILESASTNQTSMYLCATGKRLATDTQYFGPGTRLTVL.

The chain employs TRBV6-6 and TRBJ2-7; a weak D match, TRBD1 (5 bases). CDR3 size: 13 residues. V lost 2 bases and J 2 bases, leaving 7 bases between the germline ends. CDR1 is MNHNY and CDR2 is SVGAGI in the germline V gene (reference sequence). The CDR3 is CASSYGAAYEQYF. CDR3 nucleotides: TGTGCCAGCAGTTACGGGGCCGCCTACGAGCAGTACTTC.

The chain combines TRBV5-5 with TRBJ1-4; tentatively, D is TRBD1 (5 bases). This CDR3 spans 17 amino acids. V was shortened by 4 bases and J by 5 bases, with 21 bases between the two germline ends. Germline V lookup: CDR1 SGHKS, CDR2 YYEKEE (reference sequence). The DNA for the CDR3 is TGTGCCAGCAGCGGAACCCTAGAGTTGACAGTAAATGAAAAACTGTTTTTT. Amino acids: CASSGTLELTVNEKLFF.

This chain links TRBV28 with TRBJ2-7; 7 bases map to TRBD1. This CDR3 has 14 amino acids. V shed 4 bases and J 3 bases; nucleotides not matched to a gene: 6. The V gene's germline CDR1 is MDHEN and CDR2 SYDVKM. For the CDR3, the DNA is TGTGCCAGCAGTTCCGGGACAGCGTTCTACGAGCAGTACTTC. Translated: CASSSGTAFYEQYF.

The rearrangement links TRBV4-3 to TRBJ2-1; 7 bases align to TRBD2. Germline V gene lookup returns CDR1 LGHNA and CDR2 YSLEER. V gave up 0 bases and J gave up 12 bases; unmatched junction bases: 11. This CDR3 is 15 amino acids long. CDR3 amino acids: CASSQDPRSGEGQFF. CDR3 in DNA: TGCGCCAGCAGCCAAGATCCGAGATCGGGGGAGGGGCAGTTCTTC.

This clone occurred once. The V call is TRBV5-4, the J call TRBJ2-5; 7 nucleotides line up with TRBD2. CDR3 length: 15 residues. The trim removed 0 bases at V and 7 bases at J, leaving 9 bases unmatched. Per the germline V gene, CDR1 is SGHNT and CDR2 is YYREEE (reference sequence). CDR3 region: CASSLGEDGRMTQYF. In nucleotides, the CDR3 is TGTGCCAGCAGCTTGGGTGAGGACGGGAGGATGACCCAGTACTTC.

The chain combines TRBV30 with TRBJ2-1; 11 bases match TRBD2. The CDR3 length is 14 residues. The V gene end was trimmed by 7 bases and the J gene end by 6 bases; junction bases not matched to a gene: 8. The germline V gene encodes CDR1 GTSNPN and CDR2 SVGIG (reference sequence). CDR3 DNA: TGTGCCTATATCCGGGGACTAGCGGCCAATGAGCAGTTCTTC. Protein sequence: CAYIRGLAANEQFF. Drawing the rest from reference TRBV30 and TRBJ2-1, the complete variable domain is SQTIHQWPATLVQPVGSPLSLECTVEGTSNPNLYWYRQAAGRGLQLLFYSVGIGQISSEVPQNLSASRPQDRQFILSSKKLLLSDSGFYLCAYIRGLAANEQFFGPGTRLTVL.

The CDR3 is CASSGRVLSYNEQFF. Written as DNA, the CDR3 is TGTGCCAGCAGCGGGCGGGTCCTCTCCTACAATGAGCAGTTCTTC. The V and J genes are TRBV7-9 and TRBJ2-1, with D maybe TRBD2 (5 bases). CDR1 is SEHNR and CDR2 is FQNEAQ in the germline V gene (reference sequence). This CDR3 has 15 amino acids. The V and J ends lost 5 bases and 0 bases respectively, with 11 bases between them.

The chain joins TRBV28 to TRBJ2-3, with D unresolved. The CDR3 sequence is 16 residues long. V was cut by 6 bases and J by 0 bases, with 16 bases left in between. Looked up from germline, CDR1 is MDHEN and CDR2 is SYDVKM. The CDR3 here is CASSLQVSHSTDTQYF. DNA for the CDR3: TGTGCCAGCAGCCTCCAAGTAAGCCATAGCACAGATACGCAGTATTTT.

The CDR3 DNA reads TGTGCCAGCAGCTCTAAGGCGGAGGGTCAGCCCCAGCATTTT. Protein: CASSSKAEGQPQHF. The chain uses TRBV5-6 and TRBJ1-5; D ambiguous. The V gene lost 3 bases and the J gene lost 6 bases, with 13 bases spanning the gap. Germline V gene data show CDR1 as SGHDT and CDR2 as YYEEEE. The CDR3 is 14 amino acids.

The rearrangement joins TRBV4-2 to TRBJ2-5; 7 positions agree with TRBD1. Germline CDR1 LGHNA, CDR2 YNFKEQ. The V segment lost 4 bases and the J segment 3 bases; nucleotides outside the gene matches: 17. The CDR3 runs to 18 residues. CDR3 loop: CASSLLNPSGTDKETQYF. Written as DNA, the CDR3 is TGTGCCAGCAGCCTACTAAATCCTTCCGGGACAGATAAAGAGACCCAGTACTTC.

The chain employs TRBV15 and TRBJ1-2; unclear D gene. V dropped 1 base and J dropped 4 bases, with 7 bases sitting between them. Per the germline V gene, CDR1 is LNHNV and CDR2 is YYDKDF (reference sequence). This CDR3 spans 13 amino acids. The CDR3 loop reads CATSRVNGYGYTF. CDR3 nucleotide sequence: TGTGCCACCAGCAGAGTGAACGGCTATGGCTACACCTTC.

The DNA of the CDR3 is TGCGCCAGCACCCCTGACAGACAGTACTTC. Protein sequence: CASTPDRQYF. The chain is built from TRBV10-1 and TRBJ2-7; weak D call: TRBD1 (5 bases). The V gene's germline CDR1 is WNHNN and CDR2 SYGVQD (reference sequence). V lost 7 bases to trimming and J lost 10 bases, with 11 bases between them. The CDR3 runs 10 residues.

The chain has TRBV14 and TRBJ2-1; TRBD1 matches 8 bases. Germline V gene data show CDR1 as SGHDN and CDR2 as FVKESK. CDR3 length equals 16 residues. V gave up 4 bases and J gave up 3 bases; unmatched junction bases: 8. The CDR3: CASSPTGTGNYNEQFF. The CDR3 DNA sequence: TGTGCCAGCAGCCCCACCGGGACAGGTAACTACAATGAGCAGTTCTTC.

The chain employs TRBV18 and TRBJ2-7; TRBD1 aligns across 10 bases. Trimming at V came to 1 base and at J to 5 bases, leaving 14 bases not matched to a gene. The CDR3 totals 18 residues. The germline gives CDR1 KGHSH, CDR2 LQKENI. CDR3 nucleotide sequence: TGTGCCAGCTCACCACATTCCACCCGGGACAGGGGTGTGGACGAGCAGTACTTC. This encodes CASSPHSTRDRGVDEQYF.

The CDR3 coding sequence is TGTGCCAGCAGCTTAGAGGGTGGCAGGGGGCCTTTGAACACCGGGGAGCTGTTTTTT. Translating it yields CASSLEGGRGPLNTGELFF. V is TRBV11-2 and J is TRBJ2-2, with TRBD1 matching over 8 bases. Germline V gene data show CDR1 as SGHAT and CDR2 as FQNNGV. The CDR3 extends over 19 amino acids. With 0 bases clipped from V and 1 base from J, the junction kept 10 bases outside the gene matches.